The next 8 T cell receptor beta chains were all read from a single sample in a study of a mutant IDH1 vaccine in newly diagnosed glioma. Sequencing was performed with immunoSEQ multiplex PCR; in TCRdb, only in-frame clones are kept and a portion is missing. The table lists tens of thousands of clones, around four fifths of them singletons, with 1.5% to 2% in the top ten. No cognate antigen is known for these TCRs. Documented time point: week 5, during vaccination. It was 300 ug of mutant IDH1 20-mer peptide that made up each vaccine dose, given with topical imiquimod. This sample comprised PBMCs, obtained from a glioma patient whose treatment included an IDH1 peptide vaccine. These receptor sequences come from a woman aged 40 to 50 with glioma.

This rearrangement joins TRBV30 to TRBJ2-1; 10 nucleotides match TRBD2. CDR3 size: 16 residues. Germline V gene lookup returns CDR1 GTSNPN and CDR2 SVGIG (reference sequence). V was clipped by 2 bases and J by 7 bases; unmatched bases: 11. The CDR3 DNA reads TGTGCCTGGAGTCCCCCAGGAAGCGGGGGGGTAAATGAGCAGTTCTTC. Protein product: CAWSPPGSGGVNEQFF.

The chain employs TRBV30 and TRBJ2-6; TRBD2 aligns across 8 bases. This CDR3 region has 16 residues. After removal of 0 bases from V and 0 bases from J, the junction contained 1 base not matched to a gene. CDR1 is GTSNPN and CDR2 is SVGIG in the germline V gene (reference sequence). CDR3 amino acids: CAWSVLAGSGANVLTF. CDR3 nucleotide sequence: TGTGCCTGGAGTGTGCTAGCGGGCTCTGGGGCCAACGTCCTGACTTTC.

The chain has TRBV29-1 and TRBJ2-7; 8 nucleotides match TRBD1. This CDR3 has 15 residues. Germline values: CDR1 SQVTM, CDR2 ANQGSEA. The V segment lost 6 bases and the J segment 6 bases; nucleotides outside the gene matches: 16. CDR3 in DNA: TGCAGCGTGGATGTTGGACAGGGTTTAAGTGGCGAGCAGTACTTC. It specifies CSVDVGQGLSGEQYF.

The V and J genes are TRBV6-1 and TRBJ2-7; tentatively, D is TRBD2 (7 bases). The V end lost 10 bases, the J end lost 2 bases, and 18 bases lay between the germline ends. This CDR3 is 14 amino acids long. From germline, CDR1 is MNHNS and CDR2 SASEGT. The CDR3: CATTPRGATYEQYF. The CDR3 nucleotides read TGTGCCACCACACCTCGGGGGGCAACCTACGAGCAGTACTTC.

The chain carries TRBV10-3 and TRBJ2-2, with 7 nucleotides matching TRBD2. V shed 6 bases and J 5 bases; nucleotides not matched to a gene: 9. The length of the CDR3 is 15 residues. Germline lookup yields CDR1 ENHRY and CDR2 SYGVKD. CDR3 in amino acids: CAIRDGGGATGELFF. As DNA, the CDR3 is TGTGCCATCAGGGACGGGGGAGGGGCGACCGGGGAGCTGTTTTTT.

A few counts support this clone. The gene calls are TRBV6-5 and TRBJ1-5; possibly TRBD1 for D (5 bases). Trimming pared 6 bases from V and 0 bases from J, leaving 12 bases between. Looked up from germline, CDR1 is MNHEY and CDR2 is SVGAGI. The CDR3 spans 15 residues. This CDR3 is CASSWGRHSNQPQHF. In nucleotides, the CDR3 is TGTGCCAGCAGCTGGGGACGGCATAGCAATCAGCCCCAGCATTTT.

V is TRBV6-5 and J is TRBJ2-7; 11 bases line up with TRBD2. There are 15 residues in the CDR3. The germline gives CDR1 MNHEY, CDR2 SVGAGI. J was trimmed by 4 bases and V by 5 bases; bases with no gene match: 7. This CDR3 reads CASSLTSGDSYEQYF. In DNA form, the CDR3 reads TGTGCCAGCAGTCTGACTAGCGGGGATTCGTACGAGCAGTACTTC.

The CDR3 here is CSVEGLGLNNQPQHF. The CDR3 coding sequence is TGCAGCGTTGAAGGTTTAGGGCTCAACAATCAGCCCCAGCATTTT. This chain connects TRBV29-1 to TRBJ1-5; D is ambiguous. The CDR3 is made up of 15 amino acids. V shed 1 base and J shed 3 bases, with 13 bases lying between them. Germline V lookup: CDR1 SQVTM, CDR2 ANQGSEA.